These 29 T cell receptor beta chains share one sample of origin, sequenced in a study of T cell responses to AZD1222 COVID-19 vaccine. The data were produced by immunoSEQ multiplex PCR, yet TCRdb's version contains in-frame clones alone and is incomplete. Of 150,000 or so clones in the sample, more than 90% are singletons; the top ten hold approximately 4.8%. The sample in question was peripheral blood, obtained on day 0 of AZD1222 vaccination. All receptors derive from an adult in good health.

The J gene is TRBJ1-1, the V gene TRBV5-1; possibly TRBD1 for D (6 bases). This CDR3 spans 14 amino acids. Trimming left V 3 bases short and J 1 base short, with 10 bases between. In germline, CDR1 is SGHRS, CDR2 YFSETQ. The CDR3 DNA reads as TGCGCCAGCAGCTCGGACAGTACGAACACTGAAGCTTTCTTT. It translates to CASSSDSTNTEAFF.

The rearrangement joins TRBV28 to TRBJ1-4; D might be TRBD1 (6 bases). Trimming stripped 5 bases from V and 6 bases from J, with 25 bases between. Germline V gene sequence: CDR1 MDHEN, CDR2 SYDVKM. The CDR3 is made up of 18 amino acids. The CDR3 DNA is TGTGCCAGCAGTCCTAGACAGTCGGCGAGGGGGTCGGATGAAAAACTGTTTTTT. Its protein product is CASSPRQSARGSDEKLFF. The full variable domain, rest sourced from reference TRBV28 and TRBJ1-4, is DVKVTQSSRYLVKRTGEKVFLECVQDMDHENMFWYRQDPGLGLRLIYFSYDVKMKEKGDIPEGYSVSREKKERFSLILESASTNQTSMYLCASSPRQSARGSDEKLFFGSGTQLSVL.

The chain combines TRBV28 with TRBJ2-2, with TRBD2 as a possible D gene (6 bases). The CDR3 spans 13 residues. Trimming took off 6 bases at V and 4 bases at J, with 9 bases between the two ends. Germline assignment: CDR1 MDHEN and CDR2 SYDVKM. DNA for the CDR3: TGTGCCAGCAGGTGGGGGGTCACCGGGGAGCTGTTTTTT. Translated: CASRWGVTGELFF.

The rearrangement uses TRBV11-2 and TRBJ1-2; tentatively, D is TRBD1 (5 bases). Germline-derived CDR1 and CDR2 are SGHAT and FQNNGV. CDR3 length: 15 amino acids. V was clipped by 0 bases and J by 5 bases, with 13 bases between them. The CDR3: CASSLDKAGSYGYTF. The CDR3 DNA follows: TGTGCCAGCAGCTTAGATAAGGCAGGGTCGTATGGCTACACCTTC.

The CDR3 nucleotides read TGTGCCAGCAGCCAAGGCGGACCCCCTCATAAGGGCGAGCAGTACTTC. It yields the protein CASSQGGPPHKGEQYF. The J gene is TRBJ2-7, the V gene TRBV3-1 (or the pseudogene TRBV3-2); D unclear. This CDR3 contains 16 residues. CDR1 and CDR2 from the germline V gene are LGHDT and YNNKEL (reference sequence). V lost 1 base and J 6 bases, leaving 19 bases between the germline ends.

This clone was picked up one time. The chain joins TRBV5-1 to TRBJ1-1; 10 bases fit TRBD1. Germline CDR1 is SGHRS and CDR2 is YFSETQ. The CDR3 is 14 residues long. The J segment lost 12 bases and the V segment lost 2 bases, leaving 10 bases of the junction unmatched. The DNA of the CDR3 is TGCGCCAGCAGCTTTAGCGGGACAGGGGTCGTTTCTTTCTTT. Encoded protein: CASSFSGTGVVSFF.

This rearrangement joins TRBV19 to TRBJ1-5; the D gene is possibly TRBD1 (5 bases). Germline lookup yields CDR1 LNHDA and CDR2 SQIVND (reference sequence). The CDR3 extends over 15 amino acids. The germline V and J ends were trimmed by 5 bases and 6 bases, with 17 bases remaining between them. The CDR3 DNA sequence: TGTGCCAGTAGTTTGGATCAGGGCTGGGGTCAGCCCCAGCATTTT. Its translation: CASSLDQGWGQPQHF.

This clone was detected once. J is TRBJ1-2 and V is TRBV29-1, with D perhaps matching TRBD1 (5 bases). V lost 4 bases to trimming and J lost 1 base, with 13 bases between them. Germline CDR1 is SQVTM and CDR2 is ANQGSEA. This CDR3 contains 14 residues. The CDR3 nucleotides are TGCAGCGTTGTAGCCAGGGAGAGTAACTATGGCTACACCTTC. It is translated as CSVVARESNYGYTF.

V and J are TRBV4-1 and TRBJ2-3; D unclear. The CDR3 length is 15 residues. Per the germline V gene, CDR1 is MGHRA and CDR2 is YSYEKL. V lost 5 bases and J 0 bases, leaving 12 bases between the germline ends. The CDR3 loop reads CASSEGYTSTDTQYF. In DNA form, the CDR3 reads TGCGCCAGCAGCGAAGGCTACACTAGCACAGATACGCAGTATTTT.

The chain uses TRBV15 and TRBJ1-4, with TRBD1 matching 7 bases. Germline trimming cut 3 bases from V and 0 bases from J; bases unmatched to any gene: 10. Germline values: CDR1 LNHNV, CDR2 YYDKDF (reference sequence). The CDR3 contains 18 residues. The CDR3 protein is CATSSQGTVNPTNEKLFF. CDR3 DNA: TGTGCCACCAGCAGCCAAGGGACAGTTAACCCAACTAATGAAAAACTGTTTTTT.

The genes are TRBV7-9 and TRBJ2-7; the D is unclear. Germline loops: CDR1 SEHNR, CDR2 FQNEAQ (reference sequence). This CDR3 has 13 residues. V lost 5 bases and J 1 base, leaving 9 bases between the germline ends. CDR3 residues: CASSADGSYEQYF. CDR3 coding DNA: TGTGCCAGCAGCGCCGACGGGTCCTACGAGCAGTACTTC.

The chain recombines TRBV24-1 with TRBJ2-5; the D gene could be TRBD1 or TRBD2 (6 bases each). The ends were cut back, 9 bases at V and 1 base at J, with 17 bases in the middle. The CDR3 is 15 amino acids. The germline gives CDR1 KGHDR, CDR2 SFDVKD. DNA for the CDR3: TGTGCCACCGGGGGGCCCCTAGCTGGCCAAGAGACCCAGTACTTC. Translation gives CATGGPLAGQETQYF.

CDR3 sequence: CASSLSRAFLNQPQHF. The CDR3 DNA follows: TGTGCCAGCAGCTTGAGCCGGGCCTTTCTCAATCAGCCCCAGCATTTT. The rearrangement joins TRBV5-8 to TRBJ1-5; D remains unclear. Germline V gene sequence: CDR1 SGHTS, CDR2 YDEGEE. V lost 1 base and J lost 3, with 14 bases in between. The CDR3 has 16 amino acids.

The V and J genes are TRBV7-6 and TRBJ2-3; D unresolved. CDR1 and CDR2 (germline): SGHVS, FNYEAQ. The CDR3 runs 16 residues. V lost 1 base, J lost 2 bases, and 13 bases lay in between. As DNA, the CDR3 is TGTGCCAGCAGCTTAGGCAATAACCTTTACACAGATACGCAGTATTTT. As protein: CASSLGNNLYTDTQYF.

CDR3 coding DNA: TGTGCCAGCTCAAATGGACAGGGACCAGGAAACACCATATATTTT. Its protein is CASSNGQGPGNTIYF. The chain is built from TRBV18 and TRBJ1-3; 8 bases are a match to TRBD1. The germline gives CDR1 KGHSH, CDR2 LQKENI. V was pared by 5 bases and J by 4 bases, with 7 bases of the junction left unmatched. The CDR3 totals 15 residues.

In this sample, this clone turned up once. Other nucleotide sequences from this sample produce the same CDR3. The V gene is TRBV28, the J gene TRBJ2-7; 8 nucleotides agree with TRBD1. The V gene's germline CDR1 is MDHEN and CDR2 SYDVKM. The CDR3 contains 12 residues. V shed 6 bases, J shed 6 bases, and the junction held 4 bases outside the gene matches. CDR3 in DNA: TGTGCCAGCAGCCGGACAGGGCCCGAGCAGTACTTC. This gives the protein CASSRTGPEQYF. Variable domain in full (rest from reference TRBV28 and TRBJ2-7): DVKVTQSSRYLVKRTGEKVFLECVQDMDHENMFWYRQDPGLGLRLIYFSYDVKMKEKGDIPEGYSVSREKKERFSLILESASTNQTSMYLCASSRTGPEQYFGPGTRLTVT.

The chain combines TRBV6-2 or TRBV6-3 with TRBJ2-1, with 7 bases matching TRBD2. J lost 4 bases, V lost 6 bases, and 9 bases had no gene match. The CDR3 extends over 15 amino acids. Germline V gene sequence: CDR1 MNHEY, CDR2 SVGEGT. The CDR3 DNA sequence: TGTGCCAGCAGCTCAGGGTTCGGGGGGTACAATGAGCAGTTCTTC. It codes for CASSSGFGGYNEQFF.

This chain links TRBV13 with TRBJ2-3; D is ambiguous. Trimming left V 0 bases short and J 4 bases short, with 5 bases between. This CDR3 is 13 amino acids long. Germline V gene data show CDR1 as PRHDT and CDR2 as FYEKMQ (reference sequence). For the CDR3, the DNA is TGTGCCAGCAGCTTAGGAGTGGCAGATACGCAGTATTTT. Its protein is CASSLGVADTQYF.

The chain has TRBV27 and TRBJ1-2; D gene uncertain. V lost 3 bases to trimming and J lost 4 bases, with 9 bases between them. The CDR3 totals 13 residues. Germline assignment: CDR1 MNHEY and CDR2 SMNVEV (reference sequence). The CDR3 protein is CASSLRVTYGYTF. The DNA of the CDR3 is TGTGCCAGCAGTTTGAGAGTCACCTATGGCTACACCTTC.

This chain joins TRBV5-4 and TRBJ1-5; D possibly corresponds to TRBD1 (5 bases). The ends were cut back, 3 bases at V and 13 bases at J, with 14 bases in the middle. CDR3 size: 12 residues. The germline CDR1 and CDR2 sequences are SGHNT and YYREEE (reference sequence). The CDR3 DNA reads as TGTGCCAGCAGCTGGGGCCAAGGGTTGCAGCATTTT. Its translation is CASSWGQGLQHF.

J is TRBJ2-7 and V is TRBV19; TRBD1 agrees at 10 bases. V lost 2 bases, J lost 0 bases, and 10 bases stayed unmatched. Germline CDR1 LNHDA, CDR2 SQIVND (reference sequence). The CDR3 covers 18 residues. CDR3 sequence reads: CASSIWRQGALISYEQYF. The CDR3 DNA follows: TGTGCCAGTAGTATATGGAGACAGGGGGCGTTAATCTCCTACGAGCAGTACTTC.

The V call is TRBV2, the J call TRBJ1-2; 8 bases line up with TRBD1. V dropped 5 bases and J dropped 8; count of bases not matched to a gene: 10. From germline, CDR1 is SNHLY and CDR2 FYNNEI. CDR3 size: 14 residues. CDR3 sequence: CASSQGTGWGGYTF. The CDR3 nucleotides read TGTGCCAGCAGTCAAGGGACAGGTTGGGGGGGCTACACCTTC.

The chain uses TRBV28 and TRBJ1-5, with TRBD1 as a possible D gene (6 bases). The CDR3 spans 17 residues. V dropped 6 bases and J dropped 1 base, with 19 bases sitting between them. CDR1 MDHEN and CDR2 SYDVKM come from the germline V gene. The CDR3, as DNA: TGTGCCAGCAGCCCCCTAACGGGGGCAAGGAGCAATCAGCCCCAGCATTTT. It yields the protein CASSPLTGARSNQPQHF.

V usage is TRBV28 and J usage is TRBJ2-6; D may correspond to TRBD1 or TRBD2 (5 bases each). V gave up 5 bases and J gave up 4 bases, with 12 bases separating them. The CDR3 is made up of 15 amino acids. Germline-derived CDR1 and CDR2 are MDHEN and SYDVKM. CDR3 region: CASSQGAAGANVLTF. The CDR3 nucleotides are TGTGCCAGCAGTCAGGGAGCAGCCGGGGCCAACGTCCTGACTTTC.

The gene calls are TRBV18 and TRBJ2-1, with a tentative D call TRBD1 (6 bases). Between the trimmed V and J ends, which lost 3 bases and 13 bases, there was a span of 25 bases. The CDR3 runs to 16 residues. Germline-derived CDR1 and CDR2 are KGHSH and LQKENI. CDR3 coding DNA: TGTGCCAGCTCACCTGGTGACAGGAAACGTGCGGCCCGCCAGTTCTTC. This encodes CASSPGDRKRAARQFF. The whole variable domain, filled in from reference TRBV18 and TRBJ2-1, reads NAGVMQNPRHLVRRRGQEARLRCSPMKGHSHVYWYRQLPEEGLKFMVYLQKENIIDESGMPKERFSAEFPKEGPSILRIQQVVRGDSAAYFCASSPGDRKRAARQFFGPGTRLTVL.

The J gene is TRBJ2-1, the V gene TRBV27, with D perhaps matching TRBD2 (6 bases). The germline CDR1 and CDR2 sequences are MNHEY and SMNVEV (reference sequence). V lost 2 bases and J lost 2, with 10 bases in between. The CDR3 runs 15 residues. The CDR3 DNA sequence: TGTGCCAGCAGTTTACCGGGGGTAACCTACAATGAGCAGTTCTTC. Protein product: CASSLPGVTYNEQFF.

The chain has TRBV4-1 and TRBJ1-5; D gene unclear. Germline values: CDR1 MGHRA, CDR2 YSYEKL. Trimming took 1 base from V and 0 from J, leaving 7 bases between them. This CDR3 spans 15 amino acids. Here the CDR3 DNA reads TGCGCCAGCAGCCAAGCCCAGGTTAGCAATCAGCCCCAGCATTTT. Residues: CASSQAQVSNQPQHF.

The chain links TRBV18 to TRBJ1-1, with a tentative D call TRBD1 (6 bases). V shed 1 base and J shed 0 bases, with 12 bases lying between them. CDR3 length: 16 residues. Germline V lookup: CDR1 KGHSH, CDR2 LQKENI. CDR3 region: CASSPRSDSLNTEAFF. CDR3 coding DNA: TGTGCCAGCTCACCACGTTCGGACAGCTTGAACACTGAAGCTTTCTTT.

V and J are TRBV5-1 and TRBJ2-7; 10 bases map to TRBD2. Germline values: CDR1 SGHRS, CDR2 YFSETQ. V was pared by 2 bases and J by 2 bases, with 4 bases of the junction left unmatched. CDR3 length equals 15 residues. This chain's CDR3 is CASSFRTSGAYEQYF. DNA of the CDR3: TGCGCCAGCAGCTTCAGGACTAGCGGCGCCTACGAGCAGTACTTC.